Sequencing of this TCR beta chain was carried out in a study of vaccination effects on CD4 cells after COVID-19. About the research overall: Researchers obtained post-vaccine samples at a median of 72 days past the second dose.

This CDR3 has 13 amino acids. Germline CDR1 reads GTSNPN; CDR2 reads SVGIG (reference sequence). The V gene lost 1 base and the J gene lost 4 bases, with 8 bases spanning the gap. ViraFEST assay sequencing came after antigen-specific CD4+ T cells were expanded with viral peptide pools. Isolating CD4+ T cells followed approximately 9 days of culture. BNT162b2 vaccine or mRNA-1273 vaccine was given to participants in two doses. Method: immunoSEQ multiplex PCR; TCRdb's copy keeps in-frame clones and lacks some. The data hold about 59,000 clones, with 60% to 80% observed a single time. A remark on this clone: No antigen is known for it.

The gene calls are TRBV30 and TRBJ1-5, with D unresolved. The specimen was CD4+ T cells from PBMCs cultured with HCoV-OC43 spike peptides, collected after COVID-19 vaccination. Stated subset: HCoV-OC43 spike overlapping peptide pool stimulation. This clonotype was sampled from a human donor who received a COVID-19 vaccine. This chain's CDR3 is CAWSGSGNQPQHF. Here the CDR3 DNA reads TGTGCCTGGAGTGGATCCGGGAATCAGCCCCAGCATTTT.